These T cell receptor beta chains were read from a single sample in a study of T cell changes during pregnancy in multiple sclerosis. Assay: immunoSEQ multiplex PCR; the TCRdb copy retains only in-frame clones and omits some. This table has some 100,000 clones, about nine tenths appearing once. The starting material was peripheral blood, obtained after pregnancy. All receptors come from a female donor with multiple sclerosis, enrolled in a pregnancy study. Both conserved end residues are part of each CDR3. A D gene is named only where the DNA matches it firmly. Not all rows give a size; the values are once, few, many and, for expanded clones, a class.

size,D,J,V,CDR3,DNA
NA,NA,TRBJ2-5,TRBV5-1,CASNLQGQETQYF,TGCGCCAGCAACCTACAGGGCCAAGAGACCCAGTACTTC
NA,NA,TRBJ1-5,TRBV6-5,CASSYDFYQPQHF,TGTGCCAGCAGTTACGACTTCTATCAGCCCCAGCATTTT
NA,NA,TRBJ1-2,TRBV29-1,CSVAGVVNYGYTF,TGCAGCGTTGCAGGGGTAGTTAACTATGGCTACACCTTC
NA,TRBD1,TRBJ2-1,TRBV19,CASSTRQGARNNEQFF,TGTGCCAGTAGTACCCGACAGGGGGCGAGGAACAATGAGCAGTTCTTC
NA,NA,TRBJ2-3,TRBV4-3,CASSQGMGGPTDTQYF,TGCGCCAGCAGCCAAGGTATGGGGGGTCCCACAGATACGCAGTATTTT
NA,TRBD1,TRBJ2-7,TRBV4-3,CASSQDRGQGLGEQYF,TGCGCCAGCAGCCAAGATAGGGGACAGGGACTGGGCGAGCAGTACTTC
NA,NA,TRBJ1-1,TRBV19,CASSPGQTNTEAFF,TGTGCCAGTAGCCCCGGACAGACGAACACTGAAGCTTTCTTT
NA,TRBD1,TRBJ1-6,TRBV2,CASSAGQGRSPLHF,TGTGCCAGCAGTGCGGGACAGGGCCGTTCACCCCTCCACTTT
NA,NA,TRBJ2-3,TRBV29-1,CSVEGAATSTDTQYF,TGCAGCGTTGAGGGAGCGGCTACTAGCACAGATACGCAGTATTTT
NA,TRBD2,TRBJ2-5,TRBV5-4,CASSFSGGAETQYF,TGTGCCAGCAGTTTTAGCGGGGGGGCGGAGACCCAGTACTTC
NA,NA,TRBJ2-5,TRBV1,CTSSQHPENPQETQYF,TGCACCAGCAGCCAACACCCGGAGAACCCCCAAGAGACCCAGTACTTC
NA,NA,TRBJ1-2,TRBV11-2,CASTQGVGKGDGYTF,TGTGCCAGCACTCAGGGAGTGGGGAAGGGGGATGGCTACACCTTC
NA,NA,TRBJ1-1,TRBV6-1,CASSLGEVNTEAFF,TGTGCCAGCAGTCTAGGGGAAGTGAACACTGAAGCTTTCTTT
NA,NA,TRBJ2-6,TRBV6-4,CASSDVPGEGSGANVLTF,TGTGCCAGCAGTGATGTTCCAGGGGAGGGCTCTGGGGCCAACGTCCTGACTTTC
once,NA,TRBJ1-4,TRBV7-6,CASSLGAGRIEKLFF,TGTGCCAGCAGCTTAGGCGCAGGGCGGATTGAAAAACTGTTTTTT
NA,NA,TRBJ1-2,TRBV2,CASSEQGWVGYTF,TGTGCCAGCAGCGAACAGGGCTGGGTAGGCTACACCTTC
NA,TRBD1,TRBJ1-1,TRBV11-3,CASSSDRGPYTEAFF,TGTGCCAGCAGCTCGGACAGGGGGCCTTACACTGAAGCTTTCTTT